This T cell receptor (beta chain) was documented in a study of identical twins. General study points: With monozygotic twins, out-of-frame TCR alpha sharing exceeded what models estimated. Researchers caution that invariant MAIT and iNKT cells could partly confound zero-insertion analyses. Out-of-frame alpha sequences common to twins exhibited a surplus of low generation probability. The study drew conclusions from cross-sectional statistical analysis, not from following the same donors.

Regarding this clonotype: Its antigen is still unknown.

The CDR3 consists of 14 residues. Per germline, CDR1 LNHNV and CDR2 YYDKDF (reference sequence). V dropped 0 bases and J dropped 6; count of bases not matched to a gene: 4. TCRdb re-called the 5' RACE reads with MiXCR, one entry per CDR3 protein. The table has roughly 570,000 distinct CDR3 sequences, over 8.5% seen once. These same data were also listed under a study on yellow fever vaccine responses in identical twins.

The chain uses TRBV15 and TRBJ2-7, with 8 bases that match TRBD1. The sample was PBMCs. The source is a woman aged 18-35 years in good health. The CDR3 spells CATSREGQGGEQYF. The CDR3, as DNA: TGTGCCACCAGCAGAGAAGGACAGGGCGGCGAGCAGTACTTC.